This TCR beta chain was found in a study of blood T cells in healthy people across ages. Overall study context: Capturing about one barcoded beta molecule per two T cells was achieved by template switching.

Study outcomes and limitations: Donor CMV infection status was unknown, possibly confounding age-related changes in expanded clonotypes.

Primers used in a second PCR of about 6 to 12 cycles were a sample-barcoded 5' primer and a J-beta primer mix. TCRdb reprocessed the 5' RACE reads with MiXCR, giving one entry per CDR3 protein. This repertoire shows 1.5 million to 2 million distinct CDR3 sequences, about 28% found once; its top ten account for more than 6%. This clonotype was seen many times. The antigen is not known. The CDR3 has 16 amino acids. The junction had 9 bases not matched to a gene; V was cut back by 5 bases and J by 0 bases. In germline, CDR1 is DFQATT, CDR2 SNEGSKA (reference sequence). The sequencing sample was made of blood. The TCR was taken from a woman in her thirties in good health. This sequence joins TRBV20-1 and TRBJ2-1, with 8 bases matching TRBD2. The CDR3 sequence: CSAFTSGLSSYNEQFF. DNA for the CDR3: TGCAGTGCTTTTACTAGCGGCCTAAGCTCCTACAATGAGCAGTTCTTC.